Below, one T cell receptor beta chain is given with its context. Its specificity is unknown. This sample is part of a study of T cells after yellow fever vaccination. Study-level points and caveats: A small share of clonotypes appeared in both CD4 and CD8 compartments.

TCRdb re-analysed the 5' RACE reads in MiXCR, keeping a single row per CDR3 protein. The repertoire holds 50,000 or so distinct CDR3 sequences, roughly 7.4% seen once, with around 38% in the top ten. The sequence came from a man between 18 and 29 years old who received the YFV17D yellow fever vaccine. Sequenced here: CD8+ T cells sorted from PBMCs, sampled on the day of the first yellow fever vaccination.

The CDR3 reads CASSPHHTGELFF. The CDR3 DNA reads TGTGCCAGCAGTCCGCATCACACCGGGGAGCTGTTTTTT. The rearrangement links TRBV7-9 to TRBJ2-2; D call uncertain. This CDR3 contains 13 residues. V was trimmed by 6 bases and J by 3 bases, leaving 8 bases between them. CDR1 and CDR2 (germline): SEHNR, FQNEAQ (reference sequence).